This TCR beta chain is drawn from a study of T cells in Graves' hyperthyroidism and ophthalmopathy. Study-level points and caveats: Separating ophthalmopathy from stable hyperthyroidism was achieved by a 13 V-J model.

Criteria for exclusion of patients were uncontrolled infection, other autoimmune disease, pregnancy or lactation. The CDR3 is 14 amino acids. CDR1 and CDR2 from the germline V gene are SGHDT and YYEEEE. V was clipped by 6 bases and J by 3 bases, with 16 bases between them. In its sample, this clonotype was seen a few times. Its antigen is unidentified. TCR beta CDR3 region amplification was performed from RNA transcripts. Initially, a first-round RT-PCR of the TCR CDR3 employed the HTBI primer set. Each CDR3 protein is one row after TCRdb ran MiXCR on the multiplex PCR reads. The sample lists nearly 750,000 distinct CDR3 sequences, around 40% occurring once.

This clonotype was obtained from a woman between 40 and 50 years old with Graves' hyperthyroidism. Material: blood. The V call is TRBV5-6, the J call TRBJ2-7; no clear D gene. CDR3 nucleotides: TGTGCCAGCAATCCACTTGGGCAAAACTACGAGCAGTACTTC. Translation gives CASNPLGQNYEQYF.